The next 20 T cell receptor beta chains were all read from a single sample in a study of control samples from healthy donors and cancer patients. This table comes from immunoSEQ multiplex PCR, and its TCRdb copy is limited to in-frame clones, with some not included. The repertoire holds around 130,000 clones, with approximately 89% as singletons. Sequences were obtained from PBMCs. The receptors derive from a man between 50 and 59 years old with head and neck cancer.

The rearrangement links TRBV27 to TRBJ2-3; 8 bases map to TRBD1. J lost 5 bases, V lost 5 bases, and 6 bases had no gene match. Per the germline V gene, CDR1 is MNHEY and CDR2 is SMNVEV (reference sequence). There are 14 residues in the CDR3. In nucleotides, the CDR3 is TGTGCCAGCAGTGCAACTACAGGGGGAGATACGCAGTATTTT. This codes for CASSATTGGDTQYF.

This clone showed up just once. DNA of the CDR3: TGTGCCAGCAGTCTTCGACAGGGGGGGTGGAGCAATCAGCCCCAGCATTTT. Residues: CASSLRQGGWSNQPQHF. The chain links TRBV6-6 to TRBJ1-5; 9 bases are shared with TRBD1. The CDR3 runs 17 residues. The V and J ends lost 5 bases and 1 base, in that order; junction bases with no gene match: 9. CDR1 MNHNY and CDR2 SVGAGI come from the germline V gene (reference sequence).

Only one count was recorded for this clone. The J gene is TRBJ2-1, the V gene TRBV11-3; no reliable D call. The CDR3 length is 13 residues. Per the germline V gene, CDR1 is SGHNT and CDR2 is YENEEA. The V gene lost 2 bases and the J gene lost 10 bases, with 12 bases spanning the gap. In DNA form, the CDR3 reads TGTGCCAGCAGCTTACTCAATGGCGGCGAGCAGTTCTTC. Translated, it gives CASSLLNGGEQFF.

The chain employs TRBV5-5 and TRBJ1-6; D remains ambiguous. CDR3 length: 12 residues. V lost 2 bases, J lost 9 bases, and 6 bases lay in between. Germline lookup yields CDR1 SGHKS and CDR2 YYEKEE (reference sequence). CDR3 sequence: CASSFISSPLHF. The DNA for the CDR3 is TGTGCCAGCAGCTTCATTAGTTCACCCCTCCACTTT.

As concerns this clone: Other DNA sequences in this specimen translate into the identical CDR3. V and J are TRBV7-9 and TRBJ2-1, with D possibly matching TRBD2 (6 bases). CDR1 SEHNR and CDR2 FQNEAQ come from the germline V gene (reference sequence). The CDR3 is 13 amino acids. Deletions cut 1 base from V and 6 bases from J, with 7 bases between. The DNA for the CDR3 is TGTGCCAGCAGCTTAGTGGGGGGCAATGAGCAGTTCTTC. Translated, it gives CASSLVGGNEQFF.

This chain uses TRBV4-2 with TRBJ2-7; unclear D gene. From germline, CDR1 is LGHNA and CDR2 YNFKEQ. V dropped 0 bases and J dropped 0 bases, with 9 bases sitting between them. The length of the CDR3 is 15 residues. CDR3 nucleotides: TGTGCCAGCAGCCAAGAAGAATTAGCCTCCTACGAGCAGTACTTC. It translates to CASSQEELASYEQYF.

This chain connects TRBV11-2 to TRBJ2-5; TRBD2 is a possible D gene (7 bases). This CDR3 spans 16 amino acids. Germline CDR1 is SGHAT and CDR2 is FQNNGV. DNA for the CDR3: TGTCCCACCACCCAACCACGCCCGGGGGGCGGAGAGACCCAGTACTTC. Translating it yields CPTTQPRPGGGETQYF.

The J gene is TRBJ1-6, the V gene TRBV27, with TRBD1 as a possible D gene (6 bases). Germline V CDR1 and CDR2: MNHEY, SMNVEV (reference sequence). V dropped 0 bases and J dropped 4 bases, with 13 bases sitting between them. The CDR3 is made up of 17 amino acids. CDR3 bases: TGTGCCAGCAGTTTATCGGGGGGGGCATATTATAATTCACCCCTCCACTTT. This encodes CASSLSGGAYYNSPLHF.

The chain joins TRBV5-8 to TRBJ1-3, with 8 bases matching TRBD1. Germline CDR1 and CDR2: SGHTS and YDEGEE. Trimming took 4 bases from V and 2 from J; bases not matched to a gene: 8. This CDR3 is 16 amino acids long. CDR3: CASSRLDRGTGNTIYF. The CDR3 DNA reads as TGTGCCAGCAGCCGGTTAGACAGGGGAACTGGAAACACCATATATTTT.

The V gene is TRBV6-5, the J gene TRBJ2-7, with D possibly matching TRBD2 (6 bases). CDR3 length equals 16 residues. Trimming removed 0 bases from V and 2 bases from J, with 14 bases in between. CDR1 is MNHEY and CDR2 is SVGAGI in the germline V gene. The CDR3 reads CASSYSGSRGAYEQYF. Here the CDR3 DNA reads TGTGCCAGCAGTTACTCGGGCTCGCGGGGTGCCTACGAGCAGTACTTC.

CDR3 bases: TGTGCCAGCAGCGAGGATGGCGGGAGGGGGGATACGCAGTATTTT. Its translation is CASSEDGGRGDTQYF. The V gene is TRBV7-2, the J gene TRBJ2-3; TRBD2 matches at 9 bases. The germline V gene has CDR1 SGHTA and CDR2 FQGNSA. J gave up 6 bases and V 5 bases, and 9 bases lay outside the gene matches. The CDR3 extends over 15 amino acids.

Only one count was recorded for this clone. J is TRBJ1-4 and V is TRBV30; the D gene is possibly TRBD1 (5 bases). V gave up 2 bases and J gave up 2 bases, with 18 bases separating them. CDR1 GTSNPN and CDR2 SVGIG come from the germline V gene (reference sequence). This CDR3 is 17 amino acids long. The CDR3 protein is CAWSPPPGKGTNEKLFF. In nucleotides, the CDR3 is TGTGCCTGGAGTCCTCCCCCGGGAAAGGGGACTAATGAAAAACTGTTTTTT.

V gene TRBV12-5 combines with J gene TRBJ1-1, with D maybe TRBD1 (5 bases). Germline-derived CDR1 and CDR2 are LGHNT and FRNRAP. This CDR3 is built from 12 residues. V lost 5 bases and J lost 4, with 8 bases in between. The CDR3 loop reads CASGVDSTEAFF. CDR3 DNA: TGTGCTAGTGGTGTCGACAGCACTGAAGCTTTCTTT.

This chain joins TRBV27 and TRBJ2-7; 7 bases are shared with TRBD1. This CDR3 has 15 amino acids. The trim removed 5 bases at V and 3 bases at J, leaving 10 bases unmatched. Germline assignment: CDR1 MNHEY and CDR2 SMNVEV (reference sequence). CDR3 region: CASSPQGVIGYEQYF. The CDR3, as DNA: TGTGCCAGCAGTCCCCAGGGGGTAATCGGCTACGAGCAGTACTTC.

V usage is TRBV5-1 and J usage is TRBJ2-7; tentative D call: TRBD1 (5 bases). With 0 bases removed from V and 5 bases from J, the gap between germline ends came to 15 bases. The CDR3 extends over 15 amino acids. Germline-derived CDR1 and CDR2 are SGHRS and YFSETQ. CDR3: CASSLGAGKDHEQYF. The CDR3 DNA follows: TGCGCCAGCAGCTTGGGGGCAGGGAAGGACCACGAGCAGTACTTC.

V gene TRBV6-5 combines with J gene TRBJ1-2; the match to TRBD1 covers 8 bases. The CDR3 has 16 residues. From germline, CDR1 is MNHEY and CDR2 SVGAGI. With 4 bases clipped from V and 1 base from J, the junction kept 8 bases outside the gene matches. The CDR3 DNA reads TGTGCCAGCAGTTCCCCGGACAGGGAGGGTAACTATGGCTACACCTTC. Its protein product is CASSSPDREGNYGYTF.

The table lists this clone with a count of one. The chain recombines TRBV5-6 with TRBJ2-7; 7 bases line up with TRBD2. The length of the CDR3 is 13 residues. V lost 4 bases, J lost 9 bases, and 10 bases stayed unmatched. Germline CDR1 reads SGHDT; CDR2 reads YYEEEE. The CDR3 here is CASSPGTIGGQYF. The CDR3 DNA follows: TGTGCCAGCAGCCCCGGGACTATAGGCGGGCAGTACTTC.

The V call is TRBV3-1 (or the pseudogene TRBV3-2), the J call TRBJ1-2; D unclear. CDR1 and CDR2 (germline): LGHDT, YNNKEL (reference sequence). Trimming cost V 4 bases and J 2 bases, with 8 bases left between them. The length of the CDR3 is 13 residues. The CDR3 reads CASSLDANYGYTF. Written as DNA, the CDR3 is TGTGCCAGCAGCCTCGACGCCAACTATGGCTACACCTTC.

The rearrangement uses TRBV30 and TRBJ2-5; D is possibly TRBD1 (8 bases). CDR1 GTSNPN and CDR2 SVGIG come from the germline V gene (reference sequence). V lost 3 bases and J lost 5, with 13 bases in between. The CDR3 contains 13 residues. Written as DNA, the CDR3 is TGTGCCTGGAGGGTACAGGGGGGGGAGACCCAGTACTTC. Amino acids: CAWRVQGGETQYF.

The genes are TRBV5-6 and TRBJ1-4; 7 bases are shared with TRBD1. Germline V CDR1 and CDR2: SGHDT, YYEEEE. Losses at the gene ends were 4 bases for V and 0 bases for J; bases not matched to a gene: 12. There are 18 residues in the CDR3. The CDR3 sequence is CASSLRLTGLTTNEKLFF. The CDR3 region has the DNA TGTGCCAGCAGCCTCCGGTTGACAGGGCTAACAACTAATGAAAAACTGTTTTTT.